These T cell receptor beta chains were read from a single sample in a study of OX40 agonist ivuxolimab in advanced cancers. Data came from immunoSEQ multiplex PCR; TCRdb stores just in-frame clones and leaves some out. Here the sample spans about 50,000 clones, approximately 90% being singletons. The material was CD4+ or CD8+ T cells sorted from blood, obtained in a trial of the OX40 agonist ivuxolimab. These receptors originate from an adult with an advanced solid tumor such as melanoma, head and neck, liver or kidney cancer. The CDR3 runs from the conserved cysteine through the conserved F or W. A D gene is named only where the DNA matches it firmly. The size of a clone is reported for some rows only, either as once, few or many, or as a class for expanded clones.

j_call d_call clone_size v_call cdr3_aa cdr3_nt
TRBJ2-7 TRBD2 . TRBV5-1 CASSEGLAGTYEQYF TGCGCCAGCAGCGAGGGACTAGCGGGAACCTACGAGCAGTACTTC
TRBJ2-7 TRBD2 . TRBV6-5 CASRPLAGVWEQYF TGTGCCAGCAGGCCTCTAGCGGGGGTATGGGAGCAGTACTTC
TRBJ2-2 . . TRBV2 CASSGARTGELFF TGTGCCAGCAGTGGGGCGAGAACCGGGGAGCTGTTTTTT
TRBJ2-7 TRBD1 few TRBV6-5 CASSRGGRYEQYF TGTGCCAGCAGTCGAGGGGGCCGCTACGAGCAGTACTTC
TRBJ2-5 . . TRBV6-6 CASSYKETQYF TGTGCCAGCAGTTACAAAGAGACCCAGTACTTC
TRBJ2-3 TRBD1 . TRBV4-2 CASSQDLGQGSTDTQYF TGTGCCAGCAGCCAAGATCTAGGACAGGGTAGCACAGATACGCAGTATTTT
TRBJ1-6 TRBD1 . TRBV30 CAWSETGAPLHF TGTGCCTGGAGTGAGACAGGGGCACCCCTCCACTTT
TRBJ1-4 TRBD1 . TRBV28 CASSPSGGPTNEKLFF TGTGCCAGCAGCCCCTCAGGGGGCCCAACTAATGAAAAACTGTTTTTT
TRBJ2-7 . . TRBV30 CAWTRAPARGEQYF TGTGCCTGGACTAGGGCCCCGGCCCGAGGCGAGCAGTACTTC
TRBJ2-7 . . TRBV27 CASSLSGRGQYEQYF TGTGCCAGCAGTTTATCGGGGAGGGGGCAATACGAGCAGTACTTC
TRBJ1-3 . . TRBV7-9 CASSLATGSGNTIYF TGTGCCAGCAGCTTAGCCACAGGGTCTGGAAACACCATATATTTT
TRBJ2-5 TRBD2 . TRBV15 CATSKGGLAGETQYF TGTGCCACCAGCAAAGGGGGGCTAGCGGGGGAGACCCAGTACTTC
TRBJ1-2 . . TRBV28 CASTAGAGVLYGYTF TGTGCCAGCACCGCCGGGGCAGGGGTTTTGTATGGCTACACCTTC
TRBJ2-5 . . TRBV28 CASSSVPRETQYF TGTGCCAGCAGTTCCGTCCCACGGGAGACCCAGTACTTC
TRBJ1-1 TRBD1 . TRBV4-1 CASSKGQGHTEAFF TGCGCCAGCAGCAAAGGACAGGGCCACACTGAAGCTTTCTTT
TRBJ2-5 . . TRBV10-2 CASRSGAGETQYF TGCGCCAGCAGATCGGGGGCGGGAGAGACCCAGTACTTC